The TCR beta chain described here comes from a study of cytomegalovirus exposure and HLA in healthy donors. General study results and limits: The study designated 164 TCR beta chains cytomegalovirus-associated. The classifier reportedly diagnosed cytomegalovirus status with high specificity and sensitivity.

This CDR3 has 14 amino acids. Deletions cut 1 base from V and 0 bases from J, with 6 bases between. The germline V gene has CDR1 MNHNS and CDR2 SASEGT. Amplification used 60 Vbeta primers and 13 Jbeta primers. In the original workflow: An analysis that came later counted roughly 87 million unique TCR beta chains, approximately 12 million shared. Clones were sequenced by immunoSEQ multiplex PCR, and TCRdb holds only the in-frame ones, with some missing. The DNA was the basis for D and trimming; V, J and clone size are from that table. This repertoire includes about 77,000 clones. A note on this clone: The antigen is not known.

The TCR comes from a man aged 50 to 60 in good health and CMV-seropositive. Source material: PBMCs. The chain couples TRBV6-1 to TRBJ1-1; D possibly corresponds to TRBD1 (5 bases). CDR3 protein: CASSEVGLNTEAFF. The CDR3, as DNA: TGTGCCAGCAGTGAAGTGGGGCTGAACACTGAAGCTTTCTTT.